One and the same sample provided the 25 T cell receptor beta chains below, sequenced in a study of control samples from healthy donors and cancer patients. Profiling relied on immunoSEQ multiplex PCR, and the TCRdb table lists in-frame clones only, not all of them. The sample carries tens of thousands of clones, approximately 80% recorded once. The specimen sequenced was blood. The receptors were gathered from a man aged 45-65 years in good health.

The rearrangement links TRBV11-3 to TRBJ1-2, with TRBD1 as a possible D gene (5 bases). The V and J ends lost 5 bases and 3 bases respectively, with 13 bases between them. Germline V gene sequence: CDR1 SGHNT, CDR2 YENEEA. CDR3 length: 14 amino acids. CDR3 amino acids: CASSPGATYYGYTF. DNA for the CDR3: TGTGCCAGCAGCCCCGGGGCGACCTACTATGGCTACACCTTC.

The V gene is TRBV7-9, the J gene TRBJ2-7; D gene uncertain. CDR3 length equals 14 residues. Trimming left V 3 bases short and J 2 bases short, with 11 bases between. Germline CDR1 reads SEHNR; CDR2 reads FQNEAQ (reference sequence). The CDR3 DNA reads TGTGCCAGCAGCTTCGATGCTTGGCCCTACGAGCAGTACTTC. Translated, it gives CASSFDAWPYEQYF.

V usage is TRBV3-1 (or the pseudogene TRBV3-2) and J usage is TRBJ1-6; D may be TRBD1 (6 bases). CDR1 and CDR2 (germline): LGHDT, YNNKEL (reference sequence). CDR3 length: 15 amino acids. The ends were cut back, 4 bases at V and 7 bases at J, with 14 bases in the middle. This chain's CDR3 is CASSPAGTPNSPLHF. As DNA, the CDR3 is TGTGCCAGCAGCCCTGCCGGGACACCGAATTCACCCCTCCACTTT.

The rearrangement links TRBV28 to TRBJ2-1, with D possibly TRBD2 on 6 matching bases. This CDR3 is 15 amino acids long. The germline V and J ends were trimmed by 2 bases and 0 bases, with 8 bases remaining between them. CDR1 MDHEN and CDR2 SYDVKM come from the germline V gene. The CDR3 region has the DNA TGTGCCAGCAGTTTAATCGGGAGCTCCTACAATGAGCAGTTCTTC. As protein: CASSLIGSSYNEQFF.

J is TRBJ2-1 and V is TRBV9; 12 positions match TRBD2. With V trimmed by 3 bases and J by 3 bases, 7 bases remained unmatched. The CDR3 loop spans 17 amino acids. The germline V gene has CDR1 SGDLS and CDR2 YYNGEE. CDR3 region: CASSGRLAGVVYNEQFF. CDR3 nucleotides: TGTGCCAGCAGCGGCCGACTAGCGGGAGTCGTCTACAATGAGCAGTTCTTC.

The chain has TRBV30 and TRBJ1-3, with 7 bases fitting TRBD1. The germline CDR1 and CDR2 sequences are GTSNPN and SVGIG (reference sequence). This CDR3 comprises 16 residues. Losses at the gene ends were 4 bases for V and 0 bases for J; bases not matched to a gene: 9. CDR3 amino acids: CAWTGGTTASGNTIYF. CDR3 in DNA: TGTGCCTGGACAGGGGGGACCACCGCCTCTGGAAACACCATATATTTT.

The genes are TRBV30 and TRBJ2-5; no clear D. Germline-derived CDR1 and CDR2 are GTSNPN and SVGIG (reference sequence). The CDR3 has 11 residues. V was clipped by 4 bases and J by 2 bases, with 5 bases between them. For the CDR3, the DNA is TGTGCCTGGATGAGACAAGAGACCCAGTACTTC. Encoded protein: CAWMRQETQYF.

The chain employs TRBV28 and TRBJ1-2, with 7 bases that match TRBD1. CDR3 size: 13 residues. Germline CDR1 and CDR2: MDHEN and SYDVKM. Losses at the gene ends were 8 bases for V and 3 bases for J; bases not matched to a gene: 6. CDR3 region: CASGWDSHYGYTF. CDR3 sequence (DNA): TGTGCCAGCGGGTGGGACAGCCACTATGGCTACACCTTC.

V and J are TRBV29-1 and TRBJ1-2; D is uncertain. The V gene's germline CDR1 is SQVTM and CDR2 ANQGSEA. The CDR3 has 12 residues. The V end lost 3 bases, the J end lost 2 bases, and 7 bases lay between the germline ends. CDR3 region: CSVDRANYGYTF. CDR3 nucleotide sequence: TGCAGCGTTGACCGGGCAAACTATGGCTACACCTTC.

This clone was seen only a few times. The chain is built from TRBV6-1 and TRBJ2-7; 9 nucleotides match TRBD1. The CDR3 is 17 amino acids. Per germline, CDR1 MNHNS and CDR2 SASEGT. V shed 1 base, J shed 3 bases, and the junction held 10 bases outside the gene matches. The CDR3 reads CASSEGGIRTGDYEQYF. The DNA of the CDR3 is TGTGCCAGCAGTGAAGGGGGAATTAGGACAGGGGACTACGAGCAGTACTTC.

The rearrangement links TRBV19 to TRBJ2-2; D is unresolved. The germline V gene has CDR1 LNHDA and CDR2 SQIVND (reference sequence). The CDR3 has 14 residues. V was trimmed by 5 bases and J by 6 bases, leaving 13 bases between them. Here the CDR3 reads CASSPTGQAGELFF. In DNA, the CDR3 is TGTGCCAGTAGTCCCACCGGGCAAGCCGGGGAGCTGTTTTTT.

This sequence joins TRBV10-3 and TRBJ2-7, with no clear D. Trimming removed 6 bases from V and 0 bases from J, with 18 bases in between. This CDR3 region has 16 residues. Germline V gives CDR1 ENHRY, CDR2 SYGVKD. The CDR3 loop is CAIRPAQALRSYEQYF. CDR3 bases: TGTGCCATCAGACCCGCCCAGGCACTCCGCTCCTACGAGCAGTACTTC.

About this clone: A read error may produce the germline difference seen at one junction end. V is TRBV5-8 and J is TRBJ2-2; TRBD1 matches at 8 bases. The CDR3 is 14 residues long. The germline V gene encodes CDR1 SGHTS and CDR2 YDEGEE. Here the CDR3 DNA reads TGCGCCGGAGGGGACAGGTTGCCCACCGGGGAGCTGTTTTTT. This encodes CAGGDRLPTGELFF.

J is TRBJ1-4 and V is TRBV11-2, with 9 bases that match TRBD1. This CDR3 is built from 17 residues. The germline V gene encodes CDR1 SGHAT and CDR2 FQNNGV. J was trimmed by 3 bases and V by 5 bases; bases with no gene match: 10. CDR3 bases: TGTGCCAGCAGCCGGACCTTACAGGGGGCGGCTAATGAAAAACTGTTTTTT. Translating it yields CASSRTLQGAANEKLFF.

In this sample, this clone turned up once. The chain recombines TRBV7-8 with TRBJ2-5, with 15 positions matching TRBD2. The germline V gene has CDR1 SGHVS and CDR2 FQNEAQ. Losses at the gene ends were 1 base for V and 4 bases for J; bases not matched to a gene: 7. The CDR3 sequence is 18 residues long. As DNA, the CDR3 is TGTGCCAGCAGCTTAGGCCTCGGACTAGCGGGAGGGCCAGAGACCCAGTACTTC. Translating gives CASSLGLGLAGGPETQYF.

The CDR3 DNA follows: TGCGCCAGCAGCCCGGGACACCAAAGGACCTACGAGCAGTACTTC. Translated: CASSPGHQRTYEQYF. This chain joins TRBV5-1 and TRBJ2-7, with a possible D match to TRBD1 (6 bases). From germline, CDR1 is SGHRS and CDR2 YFSETQ. Trimming pared 4 bases from V and 2 bases from J, leaving 16 bases between. This CDR3 has 15 residues.

J is TRBJ2-3 and V is TRBV27, with 9 bases aligning to TRBD2. V lost 1 base and J lost 5; bases outside the gene matches: 7. Looked up from germline, CDR1 is MNHEY and CDR2 is SMNVEV (reference sequence). The CDR3 loop spans 16 amino acids. DNA for the CDR3: TGTGCCAGCAGTTTATTAGGCGGGAGGGTGAGAGATACGCAGTATTTT. Translation gives CASSLLGGRVRDTQYF.

The genes are TRBV19 and TRBJ2-3; no definite D call. In germline, CDR1 is LNHDA, CDR2 SQIVND (reference sequence). There are 12 residues in the CDR3. Trimming took 5 bases from V and 4 from J, leaving 7 bases between them. The CDR3 reads CASSLVPDTQYF. The CDR3 DNA is TGTGCCAGTAGTCTGGTCCCAGATACGCAGTATTTT.

The gene calls are TRBV5-1 and TRBJ1-1; 7 bases fit TRBD1. Germline-derived CDR1 and CDR2 are SGHRS and YFSETQ. V dropped 0 bases and J dropped 1; count of bases not matched to a gene: 3. The CDR3 sequence is 15 residues long. The CDR3 sequence is CASSLVGTANTEAFF. The CDR3 DNA reads TGCGCCAGCAGCTTGGTCGGGACAGCGAACACTGAAGCTTTCTTT.

The chain combines TRBV7-2 with TRBJ2-5; either TRBD1 or TRBD2 may supply D (7 bases each). The CDR3 runs to 16 residues. V was clipped by 2 bases and J by 6 bases, with 19 bases between them. Germline V gives CDR1 SGHTA, CDR2 FQGNSA. Written as DNA, the CDR3 is TGTGCCAGCAGCTTAAGCGGGACAGACGCCTTGAAGACCCAGTACTTC. Translated: CASSLSGTDALKTQYF.

The rearrangement joins TRBV25-1 to TRBJ2-1; 10 bases are shared with TRBD1. The CDR3 contains 14 residues. The germline V gene has CDR1 MGHDK and CDR2 SYGVNS. V was clipped by 6 bases and J by 6 bases; unmatched bases: 5. The CDR3 region has the DNA TGTGCCAGCAGAGGACAGGGGGTGTTCAATGAGCAGTTCTTC. Its protein is CASRGQGVFNEQFF.

This clone has just one count. The chain has TRBV5-1 and TRBJ2-3, with a tentative D call TRBD1 (7 bases). The CDR3 is 16 residues long. V lost 4 bases and J 4 bases, leaving 19 bases between the germline ends. The germline V gene has CDR1 SGHRS and CDR2 YFSETQ. The CDR3 nucleotides read TGCGCCAGCAGCCCTCCGGGACTTCAGGGGGCAGATACGCAGTATTTT. Protein product: CASSPPGLQGADTQYF. Variable domain in full (rest from reference TRBV5-1 and TRBJ2-3): KAGVTQTPRYLIKTRGQQVTLSCSPISGHRSVSWYQQTPGQGLQFLFEYFSETQRNKGNFPGRFSGRQFSNSRSEMNVSTLELGDSALYLCASSPPGLQGADTQYFGPGTRLTVL.

This clone was detected a few times. CDR3 DNA sequence: TGTGCCAGTAGTTTTACTTTGGGACGCGAGGGGGGCAATCAGCCCCAGCATTTT. This encodes CASSFTLGREGGNQPQHF. This chain connects TRBV19 to TRBJ1-5; perhaps TRBD1 as D (6 bases). V was clipped by 5 bases and J by 2 bases, with 22 bases between them. CDR1 and CDR2 from the germline V gene are LNHDA and SQIVND (reference sequence). CDR3 size: 18 residues.

V and J are TRBV9 and TRBJ1-2; D is possibly TRBD1 (6 bases). This CDR3 region has 14 residues. The ends were cut back, 3 bases at V and 11 bases at J, with 20 bases in the middle. CDR1 SGDLS and CDR2 YYNGEE come from the germline V gene. For the CDR3, the DNA is TGTGCCAGCAGCGGTACCCAACGACAGGTTCTGTACACCTTC. The encoded protein is CASSGTQRQVLYTF. The whole variable domain, remainder taken from reference TRBV9 and TRBJ1-2, is DSGVTQTPKHLITATGQRVTLRCSPRSGDLSVYWYQQSLDQGLQFLIQYYNGEERAKGNILERFSAQQFPDLHSELNLSSLELGDSALYFCASSGTQRQVLYTFGSGTRLTVV.

This clone was seen a few times. The V call is TRBV27, the J call TRBJ2-7; D is perhaps TRBD1 (6 bases). Trimming left V 2 bases short and J 2 bases short, with 13 bases between. The CDR3 covers 15 residues. Germline V CDR1 and CDR2: MNHEY, SMNVEV (reference sequence). The CDR3 spells CASSLAGQYAYEQYF. The CDR3 region has the DNA TGTGCCAGCAGTTTAGCCGGACAGTACGCCTACGAGCAGTACTTC.